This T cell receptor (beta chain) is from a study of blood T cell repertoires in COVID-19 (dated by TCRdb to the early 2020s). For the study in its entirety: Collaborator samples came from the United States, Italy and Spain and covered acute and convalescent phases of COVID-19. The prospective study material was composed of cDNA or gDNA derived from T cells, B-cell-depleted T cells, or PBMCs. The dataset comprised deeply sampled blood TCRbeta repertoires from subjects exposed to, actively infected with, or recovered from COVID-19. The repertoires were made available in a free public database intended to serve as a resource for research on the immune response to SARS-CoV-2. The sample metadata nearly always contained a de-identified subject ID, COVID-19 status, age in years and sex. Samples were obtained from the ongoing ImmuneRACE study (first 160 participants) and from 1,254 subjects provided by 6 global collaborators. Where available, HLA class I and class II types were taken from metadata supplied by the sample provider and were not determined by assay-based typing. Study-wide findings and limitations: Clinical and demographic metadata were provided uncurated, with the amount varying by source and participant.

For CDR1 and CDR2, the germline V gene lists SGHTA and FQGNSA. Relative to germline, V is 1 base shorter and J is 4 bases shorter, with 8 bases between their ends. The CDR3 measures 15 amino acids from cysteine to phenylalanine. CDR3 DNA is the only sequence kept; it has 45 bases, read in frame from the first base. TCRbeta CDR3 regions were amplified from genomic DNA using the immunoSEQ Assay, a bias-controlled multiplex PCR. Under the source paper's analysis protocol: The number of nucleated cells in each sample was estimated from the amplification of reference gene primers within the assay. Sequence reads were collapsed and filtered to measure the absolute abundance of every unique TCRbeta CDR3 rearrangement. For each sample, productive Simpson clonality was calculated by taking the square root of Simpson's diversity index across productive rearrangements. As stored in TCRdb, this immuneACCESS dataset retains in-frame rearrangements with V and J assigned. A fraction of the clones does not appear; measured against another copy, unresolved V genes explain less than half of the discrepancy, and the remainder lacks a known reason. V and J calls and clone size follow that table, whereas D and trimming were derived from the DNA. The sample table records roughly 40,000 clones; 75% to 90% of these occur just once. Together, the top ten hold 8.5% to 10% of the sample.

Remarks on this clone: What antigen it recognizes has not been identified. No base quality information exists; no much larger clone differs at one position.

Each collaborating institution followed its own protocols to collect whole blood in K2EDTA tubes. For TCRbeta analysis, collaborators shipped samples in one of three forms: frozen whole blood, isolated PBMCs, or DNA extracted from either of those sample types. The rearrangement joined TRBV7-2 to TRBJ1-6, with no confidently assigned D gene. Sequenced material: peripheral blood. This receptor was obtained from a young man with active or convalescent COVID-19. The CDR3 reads CASSLGARYNSPLHF. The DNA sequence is TGTGCCAGCAGCTTAGGGGCCAGGTATAATTCACCCCTCCACTTT.